Listed below are T cell receptor beta chains from one sample, sequenced in a study of CD8 T cells in ankylosing spondylitis. Using its own MiXCR run on the 5' RACE reads, TCRdb lists one record per CDR3 protein. The sample includes about 240,000 distinct CDR3 sequences, about 9.1% of them seen just once. Material: blood, either unsorted or a sorted T cell fraction (not recorded which). The receptor set was obtained from a male donor with ankylosing spondylitis or in good health (not recorded which). CDR3s include the opening cysteine and the closing phenylalanine or tryptophan. D genes are given only for firm matches. Expanded clones are given a class, and other clones once, few, many or no size at all.

v_gene	abundance	d_gene	j_gene	CDR3aa	CDR3nt
TRBV29-1	many	.	TRBJ1-4	CSVSHREANNEKLFF	TGCAGCGTGTCCCACCGGGAAGCTAATAATGAAAAACTGTTTTTT
TRBV20-1	many	.	TRBJ2-1	CSARVGAVRGYEQFF	TGCAGTGCTAGAGTGGGGGCGGTGAGGGGGTATGAGCAGTTCTTC
TRBV2	few	.	TRBJ2-7	CASITGPLGNEQYF	TGTGCCAGCATCACCGGGCCCCTCGGGAACGAGCAGTACTTC
TRBV5-1	many	TRBD2	TRBJ2-1	CASNGLAVGSEQFF	TGCGCCAGCAATGGACTAGCGGTGGGTAGTGAGCAGTTCTTC
TRBV29-1	many	.	TRBJ1-1	CSVEWGNTEAFF	TGCAGCGTTGAGTGGGGGAACACTGAAGCTTTCTTT
TRBV9	many	.	TRBJ2-4	CASSVGDKNIQYF	TGTGCCAGCAGCGTAGGGGATAAAAACATTCAGTACTTC
TRBV6-1	many	.	TRBJ1-6	CASSRQTGRGSPLHF	TGTGCCAGCAGCCGCCAGACAGGAAGGGGTTCACCCCTCCACTTT
TRBV5-1	few	TRBD1	TRBJ2-7	CASSFEPRQGFYEQYF	TGCGCCAGCAGCTTTGAACCGAGACAGGGATTCTACGAGCAGTACTTC
TRBV9	.	TRBD2	TRBJ2-5	CASSPRLAGGQETQYF	TGTGCCAGCAGCCCCCGACTAGCGGGGGGGCAAGAGACCCAGTACTTC
TRBV4-1	many	TRBD2	TRBJ2-3	CASSQDGSGNTDTQYF	TGCGCCAGCAGCCAAGATGGTAGCGGGAACACAGATACGCAGTATTTT
TRBV9	many	TRBD1	TRBJ2-7	CASSIGTDSYEQYF	TGTGCCAGCAGCATCGGGACAGACTCCTACGAGCAGTACTTC
TRBV28	few	.	TRBJ2-7	CASSWSFVEGSSYEQYF	TGTGCCAGCAGCTGGAGTTTCGTGGAGGGTAGCTCCTACGAGCAGTACTTC
TRBV3-1	many	.	TRBJ1-4	CASSPYRQNHNEKLFF	TGTGCCAGCAGCCCGTACCGACAGAACCATAATGAAAAACTGTTTTTT
TRBV7-2	many	TRBD1	TRBJ1-5	CASSLGWTGGRNQPQHF	TGTGCCAGCAGCTTAGGATGGACAGGGGGCCGCAATCAGCCCCAGCATTTT
TRBV7-9	few	.	TRBJ1-2	CASSLGESNYGYTF	TGTGCCAGCAGCTTAGGGGAGTCTAACTATGGCTACACCTTC
TRBV7-9	many	.	TRBJ2-1	CASSRDSAYNEQFF	TGTGCCAGCAGCCGGGACTCCGCCTACAATGAGCAGTTCTTC
TRBV12-3/TRBV12-4	.	.	TRBJ1-3	CASSFVGVEANTIYF	TGTGCCAGCAGTTTTGTGGGAGTTGAGGCAAACACCATATATTTT
TRBV5-1	.	.	TRBJ2-7	CASSLGRASEQYF	TGCGCCAGCAGCCTTGGCAGGGCAAGCGAGCAGTACTTC
TRBV20-1	.	TRBD1	TRBJ1-5	CSAGQGVNQPQHF	TGCAGTGCGGGACAGGGCGTAAATCAGCCCCAGCATTTT
TRBV20-1	many	.	TRBJ1-3	CSARDLDGSSGNTIYF	TGCAGTGCTAGAGATTTGGACGGCTCCTCTGGAAACACCATATATTTT
TRBV5-1	many	.	TRBJ2-5	CASSLLPGAYETQYF	TGCGCCAGCAGCTTGCTGCCAGGGGCTTATGAGACCCAGTACTTC
TRBV12-3/TRBV12-4	many	.	TRBJ2-5	CASSFTSIQETQYF	TGTGCCAGCAGTTTTACTAGCATCCAAGAGACCCAGTACTTC
TRBV12-3/TRBV12-4	many	TRBD2	TRBJ2-1	CASSPTGLAGNNEQFF	TGTGCCAGCAGTCCGACGGGGCTAGCGGGGAACAATGAGCAGTTCTTC
TRBV5-6	few	.	TRBJ1-2	CASSLASFFYGYTF	TGTGCCAGCAGCTTGGCCTCGTTTTTCTATGGCTACACCTTC
TRBV30	.	.	TRBJ2-1	CAWSVRRTIRSYNEQFF	TGTGCCTGGAGTGTCCGACGGACAATCCGTTCCTACAATGAGCAGTTCTTC
TRBV4-3	few	TRBD1	TRBJ1-5	CASSQDSTGEGQPQHF	TGCGCCAGCAGCCAAGATAGTACAGGGGAGGGACAGCCCCAGCATTTT
TRBV19	few	TRBD2	TRBJ2-5	CASSIPTSGGETQYF	TGTGCCAGTAGTATACCCACTAGCGGGGGAGAGACCCAGTACTTC
TRBV12-3/TRBV12-4	many	TRBD2	TRBJ2-1	CASSISGSYNEQFF	TGTGCCAGCAGCATTAGCGGGAGTTACAATGAGCAGTTCTTC
TRBV6-4	once	TRBD1	TRBJ1-2	CASSDTDRGYGYTF	TGTGCCAGCAGTGATACGGACAGGGGATATGGCTACACCTTC
TRBV30	.	TRBD1	TRBJ2-1	CAWSTQGLNEQFF	TGTGCCTGGAGCACACAGGGGCTGAATGAGCAGTTCTTC
TRBV30	.	TRBD2	TRBJ2-3	CAWSVERPSGTQYF	TGTGCCTGGAGTGTAGAGAGACCTAGCGGTACGCAGTATTTT
TRBV5-1	many	TRBD2	TRBJ2-1	CASSYLAGGNNEQFF	TGCGCCAGCAGCTATCTAGCGGGAGGCAACAATGAGCAGTTCTTC
TRBV20-1	many	.	TRBJ1-5	CSARGPSGTGPQHF	TGCAGTGCTAGAGGCCCCAGCGGTACGGGGCCCCAGCATTTT
TRBV28	many	TRBD1	TRBJ2-5	CASKAVITDRGVLETQYF	TGTGCCAGCAAAGCCGTAATCACGGACAGGGGAGTACTTGAGACCCAGTACTTC
TRBV20-1	few	TRBD1	TRBJ1-2	CSAHRQGAGGYTF	TGCAGTGCGCATAGACAGGGGGCTGGTGGCTACACCTTC
TRBV7-8	many	.	TRBJ1-1	CASSPGTANTEAFF	TGTGCCAGCAGCCCGGGGACGGCGAACACTGAAGCTTTCTTT
TRBV20-1	many	TRBD2	TRBJ2-1	CSASGEEKLYNEQFF	TGCAGTGCCAGCGGGGAAGAAAAACTCTACAATGAGCAGTTCTTC
TRBV12-3/TRBV12-4	.	.	TRBJ1-3	CASSLSPNSGNTIYF	TGTGCCAGCAGCCTATCGCCAAATTCTGGAAACACCATATATTTT
TRBV12-3/TRBV12-4	many	.	TRBJ2-3	CASSFLRVDTQYF	TGTGCCAGCAGTTTTTTGAGGGTTGATACGCAGTATTTT
TRBV20-1	many	TRBD1	TRBJ2-3	CSARGTGGSQDTQYF	TGCAGTGCTAGAGGGACAGGGGGTTCTCAGGATACGCAGTATTTT
TRBV7-2	few	TRBD2	TRBJ2-3	CASSFISGGPMDTQYF	TGTGCCAGCAGCTTCATTAGCGGGGGGCCCATGGATACGCAGTATTTT
TRBV7-2	.	.	TRBJ1-5	CASSLKGSSNQPQHF	TGTGCCAGCAGCTTGAAGGGGAGTAGCAATCAGCCCCAGCATTTT
TRBV20-1	many	TRBD1	TRBJ1-6	CSAKLPGQGQSPLHF	TGCAGTGCCAAACTTCCGGGACAGGGGCAATCACCCCTCCACTTT
TRBV7-3	many	.	TRBJ1-1	CASSLGSPKNTEAFF	TGTGCCAGCAGCTTAGGTTCCCCGAAGAACACTGAAGCTTTCTTT
TRBV5-1	.	TRBD1	TRBJ1-6	CASSTRTGAEDSPLHF	TGCGCCAGCAGCACTCGGACAGGGGCAGAGGATTCACCCCTCCACTTT
TRBV7-6	few	.	TRBJ1-1	CASSPRGKEAFF	TGTGCCAGCAGCCCAAGGGGGAAGGAAGCTTTCTTT
TRBV29-1	many	TRBD1	TRBJ1-3	CSVEGQGGGNTIYF	TGCAGCGTTGAGGGACAGGGCGGTGGAAACACCATATATTTT
TRBV7-9	many	.	TRBJ2-1	CAKSEANEQFF	TGTGCCAAGAGCGAAGCCAATGAGCAGTTCTTC
TRBV20-1	many	TRBD1	TRBJ2-1	CSASLDRVGNEQFF	TGCAGTGCTAGCCTAGACAGGGTTGGCAATGAGCAGTTCTTC
TRBV5-6	many	TRBD2	TRBJ2-1	CASSLAAGGKSSYNEQFF	TGTGCCAGCAGCTTGGCCGCGGGGGGAAAGAGCTCCTACAATGAGCAGTTCTTC
TRBV5-5	many	TRBD2	TRBJ2-1	CASSFYRGGRLDEQFF	TGTGCCAGCAGCTTCTATCGGGGGGGCCGATTGGATGAGCAGTTCTTC
TRBV5-1	many	.	TRBJ1-5	CASSADSNQPQHF	TGCGCCAGCAGCGCAGATAGCAATCAGCCCCAGCATTTT
TRBV5-1	many	.	TRBJ1-1	CASSFRRPNTEAFF	TGCGCCAGCAGCTTTCGTCGGCCGAACACTGAAGCTTTCTTT